Below, 23 T cell receptor beta chains from the same sample are listed, as sequenced in a study of T cell changes during pregnancy in multiple sclerosis. TCRdb's copy holds only in-frame clones and misses some; the assay was immunoSEQ multiplex PCR. Of over 60,000 clones listed, roughly 91% are singletons. This material consisted of peripheral blood, taken in the third trimester of pregnancy. The receptors here all came from a female donor in good health, enrolled as a control in a pregnancy study.

The chain has TRBV5-1 and TRBJ2-1; tentative D call: TRBD1 (6 bases). Looked up from germline, CDR1 is SGHRS and CDR2 is YFSETQ. This CDR3 has 14 residues. Trimming removed 6 bases from V and 0 bases from J, with 10 bases in between. CDR3 in amino acids: CASIRDTSYNEQFF. The CDR3 bases are TGCGCCAGCATCCGGGACACCTCCTACAATGAGCAGTTCTTC.

The DNA for the CDR3 is TGTGCCAGCAGCGCAAGGGACAGGAAGCCCTACGAGCAGTACTTC. The encoded protein is CASSARDRKPYEQYF. The chain joins TRBV27 to TRBJ2-7, with 8 bases that match TRBD1. J was trimmed by 2 bases and V by 6 bases; bases with no gene match: 9. The CDR3 consists of 15 residues. CDR1 and CDR2 from the germline V gene are MNHEY and SMNVEV (reference sequence).

This clone was found once. The rearrangement links TRBV9 to TRBJ1-6, with 7 bases that match TRBD1. Germline V gene lookup returns CDR1 SGDLS and CDR2 YYNGEE. The CDR3 length is 14 residues. The V segment lost 6 bases and the J segment 9 bases; nucleotides outside the gene matches: 9. The CDR3 DNA follows: TGTGCCAGCACCCCAGGGGGGCCGGTTTCACCCCTCCACTTT. It specifies CASTPGGPVSPLHF.

The V gene is TRBV19, the J gene TRBJ1-3; D gene uncertain. This CDR3 contains 14 residues. V was shortened by 1 base and J by 2 bases, with 6 bases between the two germline ends. Germline assignment: CDR1 LNHDA and CDR2 SQIVND (reference sequence). CDR3 protein: CASSIGEAGNTIYF. The CDR3 region has the DNA TGTGCCAGTAGTATAGGAGAGGCTGGAAACACCATATATTTT.

The rearrangement joins TRBV10-1 to TRBJ2-3, with TRBD2 as a possible D gene (5 bases). Germline CDR1 is WNHNN and CDR2 is SYGVQD (reference sequence). V was cut by 6 bases and J by 4 bases, with 17 bases left in between. This CDR3 region has 15 residues. The CDR3 loop reads CASREIRERADTQYF. CDR3 DNA sequence: TGCGCCAGCAGGGAAATTAGGGAGAGGGCAGATACGCAGTATTTT.

J is TRBJ1-5 and V is TRBV6-1; a weak D match, TRBD1 (6 bases). V gave up 5 bases and J gave up 5 bases, with 10 bases separating them. Looked up from germline, CDR1 is MNHNS and CDR2 is SASEGT. This CDR3 comprises 13 residues. The CDR3 loop reads CASSSNRDQPQHF. In nucleotides, the CDR3 is TGTGCCAGCAGTTCAAACAGGGATCAGCCCCAGCATTTT.

This rearrangement joins TRBV18 to TRBJ1-6; TRBD1 is a possible D gene (5 bases). Trimming removed 3 bases at V and 8 bases at J, with 14 bases between. Germline V gene lookup returns CDR1 KGHSH and CDR2 LQKENI. This CDR3 contains 15 residues. The CDR3 DNA follows: TGTGCCAGCTCACCCCTGATTGGGGCAGATTCACCCCTCCACTTT. Translated: CASSPLIGADSPLHF. Variable domain in full (rest from reference TRBV18 and TRBJ1-6): NAGVMQNPRHLVRRRGQEARLRCSPMKGHSHVYWYRQLPEEGLKFMVYLQKENIIDESGMPKERFSAEFPKEGPSILRIQQVVRGDSAAYFCASSPLIGADSPLHFGNGTRLTVT.

The genes are TRBV7-6 and TRBJ2-2; 9 positions match TRBD2. The germline V gene has CDR1 SGHVS and CDR2 FNYEAQ. V shed 1 base, J shed 6 bases, and the junction held 3 bases outside the gene matches. This CDR3 region has 15 residues. This CDR3 reads CASSLEAGGSGELFF. The CDR3 DNA sequence: TGTGCCAGCAGCTTAGAGGCGGGAGGGTCCGGGGAGCTGTTTTTT.

This sequence joins TRBV7-9 and TRBJ1-2; 7 bases agree with TRBD1. Germline V gene sequence: CDR1 SEHNR, CDR2 FQNEAQ (reference sequence). The CDR3 sequence is 14 residues long. V shed 5 bases, J shed 7 bases, and the junction held 10 bases outside the gene matches. CDR3 coding DNA: TGTGCCAGCAGCGCCGACAGGGACCAGTCTGGCTACACCTTC. Translating gives CASSADRDQSGYTF.

The genes are TRBV27 and TRBJ2-1; D may be TRBD2 (6 bases). Germline CDR1 MNHEY, CDR2 SMNVEV (reference sequence). V was trimmed by 3 bases and J by 1 base, leaving 7 bases between them. The length of the CDR3 is 14 residues. DNA for the CDR3: TGTGCCAGCAGTTTGAGCGGGTCCTACAATGAGCAGTTCTTC. Encoded protein: CASSLSGSYNEQFF.

The rearrangement joins TRBV5-1 to TRBJ1-3, with 8 bases identical to TRBD1. This CDR3 has 14 residues. Unmatched junction bases numbered 3, after V lost 4 bases and J lost 3 bases. Germline V CDR1 and CDR2: SGHRS, YFSETQ. CDR3 coding DNA: TGCGCCAGCAGCGTGGGACAGGTTGGAAACACCATATATTTT. Translating it yields CASSVGQVGNTIYF.

The chain is built from TRBV25-1 and TRBJ1-5; 7 bases are a match to TRBD1. The CDR3 spans 14 residues. Germline V gives CDR1 MGHDK, CDR2 SYGVNS. Trimming took 6 bases from V and 3 from J; bases not matched to a gene: 5. DNA for the CDR3: TGTGCCAGCAGCTTGACAGGGTCCAATCAGCCCCAGCATTTT. Amino acid sequence: CASSLTGSNQPQHF.

For this clone: Within the sample, other DNA sequences also encode this same CDR3. The V and J genes are TRBV2 and TRBJ1-1, with 8 bases identical to TRBD1. There are 14 residues in the CDR3. Germline V gene data show CDR1 as SNHLY and CDR2 as FYNNEI. V lost 6 bases to trimming and J lost 0 bases; unmatched junction nucleotides: 3. The CDR3 is CASRGTGMNTEAFF. CDR3 coding DNA: TGTGCCAGCAGGGGGACAGGCATGAACACTGAAGCTTTCTTT.

Here the CDR3 reads CASSRNPGGSYEQYF. In DNA, the CDR3 is TGTGCCAGCAGCCGGAATCCGGGGGGCTCCTACGAGCAGTACTTC. The V and J genes are TRBV5-4 and TRBJ2-7, with 7 bases fitting TRBD2. The CDR3 is 15 amino acids. The junction had 7 bases not matched to a gene; V was cut back by 4 bases and J by 0 bases. In germline, CDR1 is SGHNT, CDR2 YYREEE (reference sequence).

The CDR3 DNA sequence: TGTGCCAGCAGCTTGGACCCCGGGGGGGGCGGGAGTGGGACGCAGTATTTT. Translating gives CASSLDPGGGGSGTQYF. The chain uses TRBV5-4 and TRBJ2-3; 8 bases map to TRBD2. This CDR3 comprises 17 residues. Trimming took 0 bases from V and 9 from J; bases not matched to a gene: 15. Looked up from germline, CDR1 is SGHNT and CDR2 is YYREEE (reference sequence).

V gene TRBV7-9 combines with J gene TRBJ2-4; no definite D call. Per the germline V gene, CDR1 is SEHNR and CDR2 is FQNEAQ (reference sequence). This CDR3 spans 12 amino acids. Trimming pared 5 bases from V and 5 bases from J, leaving 7 bases between. The CDR3 sequence: CASSNLENIQYF. CDR3 sequence (DNA): TGTGCCAGCAGCAATCTAGAAAACATTCAGTACTTC.

The chain has TRBV6-4 and TRBJ2-2; the D gene is possibly TRBD1 (6 bases). The CDR3 contains 14 residues. In germline, CDR1 is MRHNA, CDR2 SNTAGT. Trimming took off 4 bases at V and 6 bases at J, with 12 bases between the two ends. The CDR3, as DNA: TGTGCCAGCAGTGCCCTCAGGGGTCCCGGGGAGCTGTTTTTT. Translation gives CASSALRGPGELFF.

The chain carries TRBV5-1 and TRBJ1-1, with 7 bases aligning to TRBD1. J gave up 10 bases and V 0 bases, and 9 bases lay outside the gene matches. The CDR3 consists of 14 residues. CDR1 SGHRS and CDR2 YFSETQ come from the germline V gene. CDR3 sequence (DNA): TGCGCCAGCAGCTTGGGGGGTGGGACAGAGGTAGCTTTCTTT. It is translated as CASSLGGGTEVAFF.

Remarks on this clone: The sample holds other DNA sequences that translate to the same CDR3. CDR3 in DNA: TGTGCCAGCAGCTTAGGGGGCGGCACTGAAGCTTTCTTT. Its protein product is CASSLGGGTEAFF. V and J are TRBV9 and TRBJ1-1; 7 nucleotides line up with TRBD1. CDR3 length: 13 residues. CDR1 is SGDLS, CDR2 YYNGEE, per germline. The trim removed 4 bases at V and 4 bases at J, leaving 4 bases unmatched.

This chain joins TRBV7-9 and TRBJ1-5, with 10 bases matching TRBD1. Germline CDR1 SEHNR, CDR2 FQNEAQ (reference sequence). After removal of 4 bases from V and 6 bases from J, the junction contained 3 bases not matched to a gene. The CDR3 sequence is 14 residues long. The CDR3 reads CASSSTGGGQPQHF. The DNA of the CDR3 is TGTGCCAGCAGCTCGACAGGGGGCGGTCAGCCCCAGCATTTT.

This chain joins TRBV27 and TRBJ1-5, with 7 bases lining up with TRBD1. In germline, CDR1 is MNHEY, CDR2 SMNVEV (reference sequence). Losses at the gene ends were 1 base for V and 4 bases for J; bases not matched to a gene: 10. The CDR3 sequence is 17 residues long. CDR3 in amino acids: CASSLFSGGGSNQPQHF. The CDR3 nucleotides are TGTGCCAGCAGTTTATTCAGCGGAGGGGGCAGTAATCAGCCCCAGCATTTT.

The gene calls are TRBV28 and TRBJ1-2, with no clear D. The CDR3 spans 11 residues. The germline V and J ends were trimmed by 6 bases and 8 bases, with 10 bases remaining between them. Germline CDR1 and CDR2: MDHEN and SYDVKM. The CDR3 protein is CASRVDLGYTF. In DNA, the CDR3 is TGTGCCAGCAGGGTAGATTTAGGCTACACCTTC.

CDR3 residues: CASSNRTGRGNTIYF. The CDR3 DNA follows: TGCGCCAGCAGCAACCGGACAGGGAGAGGAAACACCATATATTTT. The chain recombines TRBV5-1 with TRBJ1-3; 8 bases fit TRBD1. Germline CDR1 is SGHRS and CDR2 is YFSETQ. The CDR3 spans 15 residues. Losses at the gene ends were 4 bases for V and 4 bases for J; bases not matched to a gene: 7.